The text below deals with one T cell receptor beta chain. Its matching antigen is unknown. The germline V gene encodes CDR1 MNHEY and CDR2 SVGAGI. The CDR3 totals 15 residues. J gave up 9 bases and V 6 bases, and 14 bases lay outside the gene matches. The data originate from a study of OX40 agonist ivuxolimab in advanced cancers. Patients were ruled out by autoimmune disease history or systemic immunosuppression. The table came from immunoSEQ multiplex PCR; TCRdb's copy has only in-frame clones and leaves some out. The table records roughly 45,000 clones, about nine tenths of them present only once. Study-level results: Both CD4+ and CD8+ T cell populations in blood had undergone clonal expansion by week 6 at 0.1 to 3.0 mg/kg. Normalized expansion of T-cell clones was also low for some nonresponders.

The sample in question was CD4+ or CD8+ T cells sorted from blood, obtained in a trial of the OX40 agonist ivuxolimab. The rearrangement links TRBV6-5 to TRBJ1-2; 9 bases match TRBD1. This TCR derives from an adult with an advanced solid tumor such as melanoma, head and neck, liver or kidney cancer. CDR3 sequence reads: CASSPGQGFRWSYTF. The CDR3 nucleotides read TGTGCCAGCAGCCCGGGACAGGGTTTCCGCTGGAGCTACACCTTC.